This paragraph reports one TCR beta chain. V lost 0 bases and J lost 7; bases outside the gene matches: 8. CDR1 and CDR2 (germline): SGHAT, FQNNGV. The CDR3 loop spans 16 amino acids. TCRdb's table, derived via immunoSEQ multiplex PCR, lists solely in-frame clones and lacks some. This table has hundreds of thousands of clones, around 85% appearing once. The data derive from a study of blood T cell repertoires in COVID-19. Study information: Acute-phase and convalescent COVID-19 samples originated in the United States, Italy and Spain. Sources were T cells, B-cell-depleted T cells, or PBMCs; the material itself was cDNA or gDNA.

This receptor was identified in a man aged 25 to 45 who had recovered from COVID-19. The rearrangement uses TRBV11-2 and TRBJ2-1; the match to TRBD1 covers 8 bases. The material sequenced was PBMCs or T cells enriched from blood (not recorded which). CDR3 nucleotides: TGTGCCAGCAGCTTAGATTTCGGGACAGGCTCAAATGAGCAGTTCTTC. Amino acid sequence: CASSLDFGTGSNEQFF.